The 27 T cell receptor beta chains presented below share a single source sample, sequenced in a study of Graves' ophthalmopathy and Graves' hyperthyroidism (dated by TCRdb to 2017 to 2018). Instrument on record: Illumina HiSeq 2000. TCR beta CDR3 regions were amplified from RNA transcripts for repertoire sequencing. A first-round RT-PCR used HTBI primers with the Qiagen OneStep RT-PCR kit, followed by a second-round multiplex PCR, size selection and purification. TCRdb applied fastp at Q25 and MiXCR to the public reads, then kept only in-frame beta chains. Each record represents a unique CDR3 protein, reported with the most common genes and DNA among its rows. In all, the sample holds around 520,000 distinct CDR3 sequences, and 35% to 40% of those were seen once. Over 3.5% of the sample rests with the top ten. Material: peripheral blood or thyroid tissue (not recorded which). These receptors were collected from an adult man with Graves' hyperthyroidism.

This clonotype was detected once. A read error may explain this, as a much larger clone is one base away. The chain couples TRBV20-1 to TRBJ1-2, with D possibly TRBD1 on 5 matching bases. The length of the CDR3 is 15 residues. Trimming took off 5 bases at V and 1 base at J, with 17 bases between the two ends. Germline CDR1 is DFQATT and CDR2 is SNEGSKA (reference sequence). The CDR3 sequence: CSAHDIRRGNYGYTF. The CDR3 DNA follows: TGCAGTGCTCACGACATAAGGAGGGGTAACTATGGCTACACCTTC.

Worth noting for this clonotype: With a much larger clone just one base away, this may be a read error. The genes are TRBV28 and TRBJ1-4; D perhaps matches TRBD1 (5 bases). Germline values: CDR1 MDHEN, CDR2 SYDVKM. Trimming cost V 1 base and J 11 bases, with 8 bases left between them. This CDR3 has 12 residues. The CDR3 DNA sequence: TGTGCCAGCAGTTTATTCTACAGGAAACTGTTTTTT. Amino acid sequence: CASSLFYRKLFF.

The rearrangement links TRBV6-1 to TRBJ2-5; perhaps TRBD1 as D (5 bases). Germline lookup yields CDR1 MNHNS and CDR2 SASEGT. Trimming shortened V by 7 bases and J by 0 bases, and 18 bases separated the two germline ends. This CDR3 spans 16 amino acids. This CDR3 reads CASKDIGLGDQETQYF. In DNA, the CDR3 is TGTGCCAGCAAGGATATTGGTTTAGGGGACCAAGAGACCCAGTACTTC.

This clonotype was seen ten or more times. This chain connects TRBV12-3 or TRBV12-4 to TRBJ1-1, with 11 bases lining up with TRBD1. The J segment lost 4 bases and the V segment lost 2 bases, leaving 9 bases of the junction unmatched. The CDR3 is 17 amino acids. DNA of the CDR3: TGTGCCAGCAGTTTATGGACAGGGGGCGATTTTGGCACTGAAGCTTTCTTT. Translating it yields CASSLWTGGDFGTEAFF.

This clonotype has only a few counts. The V and J genes are TRBV7-8 and TRBJ2-7; 7 bases align to TRBD2. Germline loops: CDR1 SGHVS, CDR2 FQNEAQ. This CDR3 is 16 amino acids long. V was clipped by 5 bases and J by 3 bases; unmatched bases: 13. The CDR3 spells CASSPQSPGLNYEQYF. The DNA for the CDR3 is TGTGCCAGCAGCCCTCAAAGCCCGGGACTAAACTACGAGCAGTACTTC.

This clonotype appeared a single time. An end of the junction does not agree with germline; a read error may underlie this. The chain carries TRBV24-1 and TRBJ2-5, with TRBD1 matching 7 bases. The CDR3 length is 11 residues. Looked up from germline, CDR1 is KGHDR and CDR2 is SFDVKD. The CDR3 sequence: CASSPGQDTVF. For the CDR3, the DNA is TGTGCCAGCAGTCCAGGACAGGACACAGTCTTC.

This chain uses TRBV6-6 with TRBJ2-3, with 8 bases matching TRBD2. This CDR3 region has 13 residues. CDR1 and CDR2 from the germline V gene are MNHNY and SVGAGI (reference sequence). V dropped 7 bases and J dropped 2; count of bases not matched to a gene: 2. The CDR3 spells CASTREATDTQYF. CDR3 sequence (DNA): TGTGCCAGCACGCGGGAGGCCACAGATACGCAGTATTTT.

Concerning this clonotype: The conserved phenylalanine or tryptophan is not found at the CDR3 terminus, so this likely reflects a read error. The rearrangement links TRBV20-1 to TRBJ1-1, with 7 bases identical to TRBD1. The germline CDR1 and CDR2 sequences are DFQATT and SNEGSKA (reference sequence). Trimming took 0 bases from V and 5 from J; bases not matched to a gene: 12. This CDR3 is 16 amino acids long. CDR3 protein: CSARDELVGGFTEAFL. In DNA form, the CDR3 reads TGCAGTGCTAGAGATGAATTGGTAGGGGGCTTTACTGAAGCTTTCCTT.

This clonotype has a count of ten or more. The V gene is TRBV24-1, the J gene TRBJ1-2; D remains ambiguous. V was pared by 5 bases and J by 5 bases, with 23 bases between. Germline CDR1 reads KGHDR; CDR2 reads SFDVKD. The CDR3 is made up of 17 amino acids. CDR3 in DNA: TGTGCCACCAGTGGCTCCGGGTTTGGCCCTTCTGGTTATGGCTACACCTTC. Translating gives CATSGSGFGPSGYGYTF.

This clonotype was detected a few times. The chain links TRBV7-9 to TRBJ1-1; TRBD1 might be the D (5 bases). Germline V gene sequence: CDR1 SEHNR, CDR2 FQNEAQ (reference sequence). CDR3 length: 12 residues. V was trimmed by 5 bases and J by 6 bases, leaving 10 bases between them. The CDR3 protein is CASSNGGPEAFF. The CDR3 DNA follows: TGTGCCAGCAGCAACGGGGGTCCTGAAGCTTTCTTT.

The J gene is TRBJ2-3, the V gene TRBV7-9; either TRBD1 or TRBD2 may supply D (5 bases each). Per germline, CDR1 SEHNR and CDR2 FQNEAQ (reference sequence). The V gene lost 2 bases and the J gene lost 0 bases, with 9 bases spanning the gap. CDR3 length: 15 residues. CDR3 nucleotides: TGTGCCAGCAGCTTATGGGGCGGGAGCACAGATACGCAGTATTTT. Its protein is CASSLWGGSTDTQYF.

This clonotype came up many times. V and J are TRBV14 and TRBJ1-6; the D is unclear. This CDR3 contains 15 residues. Trimming shortened V by 0 bases and J by 3 bases, and 6 bases separated the two germline ends. Germline loops: CDR1 SGHDN, CDR2 FVKESK. As DNA, the CDR3 is TGTGCCAGCAGCCAAGACCTATTCTATAATTCACCCCTCCACTTT. It yields the protein CASSQDLFYNSPLHF.

Only a few counts were recorded for this clonotype. In nucleotides, the CDR3 is TGTGCCAGCAGTCTCGATCATCAGAACACTGAAGCTTTCTTT. This encodes CASSLDHQNTEAFF. The chain combines TRBV11-2 with TRBJ1-1; D is uncertain. The CDR3 totals 14 residues. Trimming removed 6 bases from V and 1 base from J, with 12 bases in between. CDR1 and CDR2 (germline): SGHAT, FQNNGV.

This chain links TRBV12-3 or TRBV12-4 with TRBJ1-2, with D possibly matching TRBD1 (5 bases). V lost 6 bases and J 5 bases, leaving 16 bases between the germline ends. The CDR3 loop spans 14 amino acids. CDR3 nucleotides: TGTGCCAGCAGCCTTAAGGGGCGTGGGTATGGCTACACCTTC. This encodes CASSLKGRGYGYTF.

Comments on this clonotype: A read error may account for a junction end that differs from germline. The V call is TRBV10-3, the J call TRBJ2-6; D unclear. The CDR3 is made up of 14 amino acids. CDR1 ENHRY and CDR2 SYGVKD come from the germline V gene. This chain's CDR3 is CAISESGRAYVLTF. The CDR3 DNA follows: TGTGCCATCAGTGAGTCCGGTAGGGCCTACGTCCTGACTTTC.

This clonotype was seen a handful of times. V gene TRBV12-5 combines with J gene TRBJ1-1, with TRBD1 as a possible D gene (5 bases). The CDR3 is made up of 14 amino acids. Trimming took off 2 bases at V and 5 bases at J, with 12 bases between the two ends. Germline lookup yields CDR1 LGHNT and CDR2 FRNRAP. The CDR3 here is CASGLYGGGTEAFF. The CDR3 DNA reads as TGTGCTAGTGGTTTGTACGGGGGGGGGACTGAAGCTTTCTTT.

There are many counts of this clonotype. V is TRBV29-1 and J is TRBJ1-1; D unresolved. Looked up from germline, CDR1 is SQVTM and CDR2 is ANQGSEA. The CDR3 contains 16 residues. V lost 0 bases and J 3 bases, leaving 17 bases between the germline ends. This chain's CDR3 is CSVEEERTSIHTEAFF. The CDR3 region has the DNA TGCAGCGTTGAAGAGGAGAGGACTTCGATCCACACTGAAGCTTTCTTT.

The V call is TRBV2, the J call TRBJ1-2; TRBD1 agrees at 9 bases. Losses at the gene ends were 8 bases for V and 7 bases for J; bases not matched to a gene: 8. The CDR3 runs to 13 residues. CDR1 and CDR2 (germline): SNHLY, FYNNEI. The DNA of the CDR3 is TGTGCCAGCCTGGGACAGGGCGCCGCTGGCTACACCTTC. Translation: CASLGQGAAGYTF.

Many counts were recorded for this clonotype. The chain carries TRBV20-1 and TRBJ2-7; D call uncertain. The CDR3 length is 12 residues. Germline loops: CDR1 DFQATT, CDR2 SNEGSKA (reference sequence). Trimming took off 5 bases at V and 2 bases at J, with 10 bases between the two ends. CDR3 protein: CSALGPPYEQYF. The CDR3 DNA reads as TGCAGTGCTTTAGGACCCCCCTACGAGCAGTACTTC.

This clonotype was counted ten times or more. The rearrangement joins TRBV10-2 to TRBJ2-5; D might be TRBD2 (5 bases). The germline gives CDR1 WSHSY, CDR2 SAAADI. The CDR3 sequence is 16 residues long. The ends were cut back, 6 bases at V and 2 bases at J, with 19 bases in the middle. DNA for the CDR3: TGCGCCAGCAGCGAACGAGGACGGACTTCTCAAGAGACCCAGTACTTC. Translating it yields CASSERGRTSQETQYF.

The chain is built from TRBV2 and TRBJ1-4; no clear D gene. V gave up 4 bases and J gave up 7 bases, with 7 bases separating them. The CDR3 spans 12 residues. Per germline, CDR1 SNHLY and CDR2 FYNNEI. This CDR3 is CASSVATEKLFF. In DNA, the CDR3 is TGTGCCAGCAGTGTTGCGACTGAAAAACTGTTTTTT.

At least ten counts were recorded for this clonotype. The V and J genes are TRBV6-1 and TRBJ1-2; D unclear. This CDR3 is 15 amino acids long. V was pared by 4 bases and J by 4 bases, with 16 bases between. Per germline, CDR1 MNHNS and CDR2 SASEGT. The CDR3 region is CASSGEGRPPYGYTF. In DNA, the CDR3 is TGTGCCAGCAGTGGGGAGGGCAGACCCCCCTATGGCTACACCTTC.

This clonotype was detected many times. V and J are TRBV7-2 and TRBJ1-2; D ambiguous. V gave up 7 bases and J gave up 0 bases, with 9 bases separating them. Germline assignment: CDR1 SGHTA and CDR2 FQGNSA. CDR3 size: 13 residues. CDR3 protein: CASTTTPNYGYTF. The CDR3 DNA is TGTGCCAGCACCACGACCCCTAACTATGGCTACACCTTC.

Many counts were recorded for this clonotype. The rearrangement uses TRBV6-5 and TRBJ2-7, with unresolved D. The CDR3 extends over 14 amino acids. Trimming stripped 4 bases from V and 3 bases from J, with 13 bases between. The germline gives CDR1 MNHEY, CDR2 SVGAGI. The CDR3 reads CASSLGSPLYEQYF. The CDR3 DNA reads TGTGCCAGCAGTTTAGGTAGTCCCCTCTACGAGCAGTACTTC.

This clonotype came up many times. The chain has TRBV12-3 or TRBV12-4 and TRBJ2-5; D uncertain. Trimming took off 5 bases at V and 1 base at J, with 11 bases between the two ends. The CDR3 spans 14 residues. CDR3 sequence (DNA): TGTGCCAGCAGTATACGGACGACCCAAGAGACCCAGTACTTC. Encoded protein: CASSIRTTQETQYF.

This clonotype has just a few counts. The rearrangement joins TRBV6-5 to TRBJ2-2; D unresolved. The ends were cut back, 0 bases at V and 8 bases at J, with 10 bases in the middle. The CDR3 is 14 amino acids. Germline CDR1 MNHEY, CDR2 SVGAGI. Here the CDR3 DNA reads TGTGCCAGCAGTTACTCATGGGGTGGTGGGGAGCTGTTTTTT. Translation gives CASSYSWGGGELFF.

This clonotype was seen many times. This chain's CDR3 is CSAPDREIATNEKLFF. As DNA, the CDR3 is TGCAGTGCGCCGGACAGAGAGATTGCAACTAATGAAAAACTGTTTTTT. This chain links TRBV20-1 with TRBJ1-4, with D possibly matching TRBD1 (6 bases). Germline CDR1 reads DFQATT; CDR2 reads SNEGSKA (reference sequence). There are 16 residues in the CDR3. Trimming pared 6 bases from V and 0 bases from J, leaving 17 bases between.